Here is one T cell receptor (beta chain) with its context. TCRdb reprocessed the RT-PCR reads via MiXCR and lists one record per CDR3 protein. The profile shows approximately 57,000 distinct CDR3 sequences, about an eighth of them singletons. This entry is derived from a study of patients and donors after allogeneic stem cell transplantation. CDR1 and CDR2 from the germline V gene are SGHDT and YYEEEE. The CDR3 totals 15 residues. V gave up 4 bases and J gave up 2 bases; unmatched junction bases: 7. Sequences were obtained from blood, either unsorted or a sorted T cell fraction (not recorded which). The chain links TRBV5-6 to TRBJ2-3, with 7 bases lining up with TRBD1. The source of this sequence is a human donor who was either an allogeneic HSCT recipient or a stem cell or donor lymphocyte infusion donor (not recorded which). It is not recorded whose cells these are; they may come from a transplant donor. The CDR3 DNA sequence: TGTGCCAGCAGCCTGGGACAGCAGAACACAGATACGCAGTATTTT. This sequence encodes CASSLGQQNTDTQYF.